This T cell receptor beta chain was recovered during a study of neurological immune-mediated disorders. This clonotype came up many times. TCRdb re-analysed the 5' RACE reads in MiXCR, keeping a single row per CDR3 protein. The sample includes some 60,000 distinct CDR3 sequences, around 3.8% seen only once; the top ten take roughly 2.3%. This CDR3 has 14 amino acids. V lost 4 bases to trimming and J lost 4 bases, with 13 bases between them. The V gene's germline CDR1 is LGHNA and CDR2 YSLEER. The receptor was derived from a woman in her fifties or sixties with multiple sclerosis. The rearrangement uses TRBV4-3 and TRBJ1-1, with D possibly matching TRBD1 (5 bases). Sequenced material: PBMCs. CDR3 coding DNA: TGCGCCAGCAGCCCCACCCCCGGGGCCACTGAAGCTTTCTTT. Translation: CASSPTPGATEAFF.